This TCR beta chain was identified in a study of patients and donors after allogeneic stem cell transplantation. TCRdb fed the RT-PCR reads into MiXCR, producing one record per CDR3 protein. Of tens of thousands of distinct CDR3 sequences in the sample, around 48% were seen once. The CDR3 totals 14 residues. V lost 0 bases, J lost 1 base, and 7 bases lay in between. Germline V lookup: CDR1 DFQATT, CDR2 SNEGSKA (reference sequence). This chain uses TRBV20-1 with TRBJ1-5; D is uncertain. The sequence came from a human donor who was either an allogeneic HSCT recipient or a stem cell or donor lymphocyte infusion donor (not recorded which). It is not recorded whose cells these are; they may come from a transplant donor. The sequenced material came from blood, either unsorted or a sorted T cell fraction (not recorded which). For the CDR3, the DNA is TGCAGTGCTAGAGACGGTAGAAGCAATCAGCCCCAGCATTTT. It is translated as CSARDGRSNQPQHF.